This T cell receptor beta chain was retrieved from a study of cytomegalovirus exposure and HLA in healthy donors. Trimming cost V 6 bases and J 6 bases; bases outside gene matches: 7. The germline CDR1 and CDR2 sequences are SNHLY and FYNNEI. The CDR3 totals 14 residues. The PCR was carried out with 60 Vbeta primers and 13 Jbeta primers. Here immunoSEQ multiplex PCR was the method, and the copy in TCRdb shows in-frame clones only, minus some. The table records about 140,000 clones, roughly four fifths of them present only once. The sample was PBMCs. The sequence was obtained from a human donor in good health. The J gene is TRBJ2-7, the V gene TRBV2, with 11 bases that match TRBD1. CDR3 residues: CASSLAGTGGEQYF. The CDR3, as DNA: TGTGCCAGCAGCCTAGCCGGGACAGGGGGCGAGCAGTACTTC.